The entry that follows covers one T cell receptor beta chain sequence. This sample is drawn from a study of identical twins. Template switching (which added a universal primer site) was used, and cDNA carried unique molecular identifiers. TCRdb itself ran the 5' RACE reads through MiXCR, one entry per CDR3 protein. The table has 550,000 to 800,000 distinct CDR3 sequences, just over 7% seen once; the top ten hold around 1.6%. V gave up 5 bases and J gave up 0 bases; unmatched junction bases: 6. The CDR3 consists of 16 residues. The same specimen was also included in a second study, on yellow fever vaccine responses in identical twins.

The clonotype originates from a woman between 18 and 29 years old in good health. The source material was PBMCs. The chain joins TRBV12-3 or TRBV12-4 to TRBJ1-3; 8 nucleotides align to TRBD1. This CDR3 reads CASSNDRGPSGNTIYF. The CDR3 DNA follows: TGTGCCAGCAGTAATGACAGGGGACCCTCTGGAAACACCATATATTTT.